This entry lists 27 T cell receptor beta chains sequenced from one sample in a study of long-term antiretroviral therapy in people with HIV (dated by TCRdb to between 2021 and 2023). The immunoSEQ hsTCRB v3.0 assay was used at survey level resolution to sequence the TRB variable region. The clones in this table, taken by TCRdb from immuneACCESS, are in-frame only. Not every clone is retained; where verified, under half of the shortfall comes from an unresolved V gene, and the cause of the rest is unknown. For this sample the table gives under 20,000 clones, of which about nine tenths were detected only once. Clones ranked in the top ten supply roughly 10% of the sample. The source material was unsorted PBMCs, sampled 0.5 years after starting antiretroviral therapy. The receptors shown here come from a man aged 40-50 years with HIV.

V and J are TRBV5-4 and TRBJ1-5; D not certain. The CDR3 is 12 amino acids. V lost 1 base and J lost 5, with 4 bases in between. In germline, CDR1 is SGHNT, CDR2 YYREEE (reference sequence). The CDR3 here is CASSLKDQPQHF. The CDR3 nucleotides are TGTGCCAGCAGCTTGAAGGATCAGCCCCAGCATTTT.

The chain recombines TRBV7-9 with TRBJ2-1; no definite D call. CDR1 is SEHNR and CDR2 is FQNEAQ in the germline V gene (reference sequence). The V end was cut by 0 bases, the J end by 8 bases, with 5 bases between. The CDR3 sequence is 12 residues long. The CDR3 sequence is CASSLALDEQFF. CDR3 nucleotide sequence: TGTGCCAGCAGCTTAGCGCTCGATGAGCAGTTCTTC.

This chain uses TRBV5-1 with TRBJ1-1; TRBD1 might be the D (5 bases). Deletions cut 4 bases from V and 5 bases from J, with 18 bases between. The CDR3 has 15 amino acids. CDR1 is SGHRS, CDR2 YFSETQ, per germline. The CDR3 coding sequence is TGCGCCAGCAGCGGATTCAAGCTGGGGGGGACTGAAGCTTTCTTT. It translates to CASSGFKLGGTEAFF.

This clone is medium-sized. The chain recombines TRBV10-3 with TRBJ2-7; tentatively, D is TRBD1 (5 bases). Germline loops: CDR1 ENHRY, CDR2 SYGVKD. V was shortened by 8 bases and J by 5 bases, with 19 bases between the two germline ends. The CDR3 consists of 14 residues. The CDR3 sequence is CAISHEAAGNEQYF. The DNA of the CDR3 is TGTGCCATCTCCCACGAGGCCGCAGGGAACGAGCAGTACTTC.

The chain is built from TRBV14 and TRBJ2-2, with D possibly TRBD1 on 5 matching bases. The CDR3 covers 18 residues. Looked up from germline, CDR1 is SGHDN and CDR2 is FVKESK. Trimming removed 4 bases from V and 2 bases from J, with 20 bases in between. The CDR3 here is CASSPRRGQQANTGELFF. CDR3 nucleotides: TGTGCCAGCAGCCCTCGAAGGGGCCAACAGGCCAACACCGGGGAGCTGTTTTTT.

The chain links TRBV19 to TRBJ2-1; a weak D match, TRBD1 (5 bases). The germline gives CDR1 LNHDA, CDR2 SQIVND (reference sequence). V lost 1 base, J lost 2 bases, and 9 bases lay in between. The CDR3 runs 15 residues. CDR3 in DNA: TGTGCCAGTAGTATAGCAGGGAACACCTACAATGAGCAGTTCTTC. It translates to CASSIAGNTYNEQFF. Drawing the rest from reference TRBV19 and TRBJ2-1, the complete variable domain is DGGITQSPKYLFRKEGQNVTLSCEQNLNHDAMYWYRQDPGQGLRLIYYSQIVNDFQKGDIAEGYSVSREKKESFPLTVTSAQKNPTAFYLCASSIAGNTYNEQFFGPGTRLTVL.

This clone has just one count. This chain joins TRBV5-5 and TRBJ2-1; D may match TRBD1 or TRBD2 (5 bases each). CDR1 and CDR2 (germline): SGHKS, YYEKEE (reference sequence). CDR3 length equals 13 residues. V shed 3 bases and J shed 6 bases, with 10 bases lying between them. As DNA, the CDR3 is TGTGCCAGCAGCTCCGGGACGGTCAATGAGCAGTTCTTC. Translated, it gives CASSSGTVNEQFF.

This chain links TRBV2 with TRBJ2-7, with D possibly being TRBD2 (5 bases). The CDR3 is made up of 15 amino acids. Trimming took off 7 bases at V and 1 base at J, with 17 bases between the two ends. In germline, CDR1 is SNHLY, CDR2 FYNNEI. CDR3 sequence reads: CASTGDYSASYEQYF. For the CDR3, the DNA is TGTGCCAGCACCGGGGATTATTCCGCTTCCTACGAGCAGTACTTC.

The chain joins TRBV10-3 to TRBJ2-5; TRBD2 agrees at 9 bases. The CDR3 extends over 16 amino acids. CDR1 ENHRY and CDR2 SYGVKD come from the germline V gene. Trimming at V came to 4 bases and at J to 5 bases, leaving 11 bases not matched to a gene. The DNA of the CDR3 is TGTGCCATCAGTGGATCTAGCGGGGACAATCGTGAGACCCAGTACTTC. Translation: CAISGSSGDNRETQYF.

The chain links TRBV21-1 to TRBJ2-7; TRBD1 is the table's D call, not checked against the DNA. TRBV21-1 is a pseudogene segment. The CDR3 length is 17 residues. CDR3 amino acids: CASSGDRDRTRAYEQYF. DNA of the CDR3: TGTGCCAGCAGCGGAGACCGGGACAGAACGCGGGCCTACGAGCAGTACTTC.

By sample fraction, this clone is hyperexpanded. The V and J genes are TRBV7-9 and TRBJ1-2; D unclear. From germline, CDR1 is SEHNR and CDR2 FQNEAQ (reference sequence). The CDR3 has 13 residues. Trimming removed 5 bases at V and 4 bases at J, with 11 bases between. CDR3 nucleotides: TGTGCCAGCAGCCCGGGCTCCGTCTATGGCTACACCTTC. Its translation: CASSPGSVYGYTF.

The chain employs TRBV5-1 and TRBJ1-5; 8 bases map to TRBD1. The germline V gene encodes CDR1 SGHRS and CDR2 YFSETQ. This CDR3 region has 13 residues. With V trimmed by 4 bases and J by 5 bases, 2 bases remained unmatched. The CDR3 DNA reads TGCGCCAGCAGCCAGACAGGGGATCAGCCCCAGCATTTT. Translated, it gives CASSQTGDQPQHF.

This clone is a singleton in its sample. This sequence joins TRBV6-4 and TRBJ1-5; 7 bases match TRBD1. Germline-derived CDR1 and CDR2 are MRHNA and SNTAGT. V trimming: 9 bases; J trimming: 3 bases; junction bases outside the gene matches: 5. This CDR3 has 13 residues. The CDR3 DNA reads as TGTGCCAGTAGCGAGGGGGCCAATCAGCCCCAGCATTTT. As protein: CASSEGANQPQHF.

The CDR3: CASSFSGSGEAFF. The CDR3 DNA sequence: TGCGCCAGCAGCTTTTCAGGGTCTGGGGAAGCTTTCTTT. The chain recombines TRBV5-1 with TRBJ1-1; TRBD1 is a possible D gene (5 bases). Trimming removed 2 bases from V and 8 bases from J, with 13 bases in between. Per germline, CDR1 SGHRS and CDR2 YFSETQ. CDR3 length equals 13 residues.

The chain links TRBV4-1 to TRBJ2-7; 9 nucleotides match TRBD2. The CDR3 is 16 amino acids. V lost 4 bases to trimming and J lost 0 bases; unmatched junction nucleotides: 7. Germline V gives CDR1 MGHRA, CDR2 YSYEKL. This chain's CDR3 is CASSRVAGASSYEQYF. The CDR3 bases are TGCGCCAGCAGCCGAGTAGCGGGGGCGAGCTCCTACGAGCAGTACTTC.

The chain has TRBV5-3 and TRBJ2-1; D is perhaps TRBD2 (5 bases). TRBV5-3 is designated an ORF whose function remains uncertain. CDR3 size: 14 residues. Trimming took off 0 bases at V and 9 bases at J, with 13 bases between the two ends. CDR3 protein: CARSLGLRWVEQFF. CDR3 bases: TGTGCCAGAAGCTTGGGACTAAGGTGGGTTGAGCAGTTCTTC.

This clone turned up a few times. The chain joins TRBV7-3 to TRBJ1-1; 7 nucleotides align to TRBD1. V trimming: 5 bases; J trimming: 0 bases; junction bases outside the gene matches: 6. CDR1 is SGHTA and CDR2 is FQGTGA in the germline V gene. The CDR3 consists of 15 residues. The CDR3 DNA is TGTGCCAGCAGCCTATCGGGACAGTTGAACACTGAAGCTTTCTTT. Encoded protein: CASSLSGQLNTEAFF.

The CDR3 spells CASSFTGTGVTREQYF. CDR3 DNA: TGTGCCAGCAGCTTTACCGGGACAGGGGTTACAAGGGAGCAGTACTTC. The chain couples TRBV11-2 to TRBJ2-7; the match to TRBD1 covers 10 bases. V dropped 3 bases and J dropped 7; count of bases not matched to a gene: 12. Germline CDR1 reads SGHAT; CDR2 reads FQNNGV. The CDR3 runs to 16 residues.

The chain is built from TRBV5-6 and TRBJ2-7; D is undetermined. This CDR3 region has 15 residues. The germline V and J ends were trimmed by 4 bases and 0 bases, with 14 bases remaining between them. CDR1 and CDR2 from the germline V gene are SGHDT and YYEEEE. The CDR3 reads CASSPVAAASYEQYF. The CDR3 DNA sequence: TGTGCCAGCAGCCCGGTCGCGGCAGCCTCCTACGAGCAGTACTTC.

The rearrangement links TRBV7-9 to TRBJ2-5; weak D call: TRBD1 (5 bases). Germline CDR1 SEHNR, CDR2 FQNEAQ (reference sequence). V gave up 3 bases and J gave up 2 bases, with 10 bases separating them. This CDR3 is 14 amino acids long. The CDR3 sequence: CASSLGLGQETQYF. In DNA form, the CDR3 reads TGTGCCAGCAGCTTGGGGCTGGGTCAAGAGACCCAGTACTTC.

The chain combines TRBV5-4 with TRBJ2-3; D uncertain. The germline V gene has CDR1 SGHNT and CDR2 YYREEE (reference sequence). V lost 0 bases, J lost 4 bases, and 3 bases lay in between. The CDR3 totals 12 residues. The CDR3 sequence is CASSLGSDTQYF. CDR3 bases: TGTGCCAGCAGCTTGGGTTCAGATACGCAGTATTTT.

The chain combines TRBV28 with TRBJ2-3, with D unclear. The CDR3 has 14 residues. Trimming removed 8 bases from V and 1 base from J, with 13 bases in between. Looked up from germline, CDR1 is MDHEN and CDR2 is SYDVKM. The CDR3 DNA sequence: TGTGCCAGCGGCTACGGGCCGCGCACAGATACGCAGTATTTT. This translates into CASGYGPRTDTQYF.

This sequence joins TRBV6-1 and TRBJ2-3; D uncertain. V was cut by 4 bases and J by 0 bases, with 8 bases left in between. The CDR3 covers 14 residues. From germline, CDR1 is MNHNS and CDR2 SASEGT. This CDR3 reads CASSGLPSTDTQYF. DNA of the CDR3: TGTGCCAGCAGTGGCCTACCTAGCACAGATACGCAGTATTTT.

This clone was seen a single time. The J gene is TRBJ2-5, the V gene TRBV7-2; D might be TRBD2 (6 bases). The V gene lost 1 base and the J gene lost 5 bases, with 8 bases spanning the gap. Per germline, CDR1 SGHTA and CDR2 FQGNSA. The CDR3 has 13 amino acids. Here the CDR3 reads CASSLDGGETQYF. Here the CDR3 DNA reads TGTGCCAGCAGCTTAGATGGGGGGGAGACCCAGTACTTC.

The rearrangement joins TRBV5-4 to TRBJ2-5; 7 nucleotides align to TRBD1. Germline CDR1 is SGHNT and CDR2 is YYREEE (reference sequence). V gave up 2 bases and J gave up 0 bases; unmatched junction bases: 4. This CDR3 spans 15 amino acids. This CDR3 is CASSFNRGNQETQYF. The CDR3, as DNA: TGTGCCAGCAGCTTCAACAGGGGCAACCAAGAGACCCAGTACTTC.

The rearrangement uses TRBV7-9 and TRBJ1-1; D is ambiguous. The CDR3 length is 15 residues. CDR1 is SEHNR and CDR2 is FQNEAQ in the germline V gene (reference sequence). Trimming pared 1 base from V and 3 bases from J, leaving 12 bases between. CDR3 region: CASSLVPTGHTEAFF. The CDR3 DNA is TGTGCCAGCAGCTTAGTACCAACGGGTCACACTGAAGCTTTCTTT.

V usage is TRBV7-2 and J usage is TRBJ2-7; 9 nucleotides line up with TRBD1. Per the germline V gene, CDR1 is SGHTA and CDR2 is FQGNSA. The ends lost 5 bases at V and 2 bases at J; junction bases unmatched: 4. This CDR3 region has 14 residues. DNA of the CDR3: TGTGCCAGCAGCCGGGGACAGGGTCCCTACGAGCAGTACTTC. It yields the protein CASSRGQGPYEQYF.